Sequencing of this T cell receptor (beta chain) was carried out in a study of spatial heterogeneity in lung cancer. Overall study context: The donors comprised approximately 72 untreated early-stage non-small cell lung cancer patients. A unique TCR and UMI combination showed up more than ten times in raw reads, on average. Available follow-up PBMC samples were sequenced, at a median of about two years post-resection.

Individually, TCR cDNA molecules were each labelled with a unique molecular identifier. TCRdb analysed the 5' RACE reads with MiXCR anew, one entry per CDR3 protein. The table includes about 120,000 distinct CDR3 sequences, 12% detected once. Germline V gene sequence: CDR1 SEHNR, CDR2 FQNEAQ (reference sequence). Between the trimmed V and J ends, which lost 5 bases and 2 bases, there was a span of 12 bases. This CDR3 spans 15 amino acids. Time point meaning: blood at routine non-recurrence follow-up after resection. Sequencing of whole RNA from tumor, nontumor lung or frozen PBMC involved no sorting. There are many counts of this clonotype.

Sample: PBMCs, taken at follow-up. This TCR came from a male donor with early-stage non-small cell lung cancer. The chain has TRBV7-9 and TRBJ2-2; either TRBD1 or TRBD2 may fit D (5 bases each). The CDR3 bases are TGTGCCAGCAGCCCTCCTGGGGGAAACACCGGGGAGCTGTTTTTT. This gives the protein CASSPPGGNTGELFF.